This T cell receptor beta chain was sequenced in a study of cytomegalovirus exposure and HLA in healthy donors. The approximately 120-subject validation cohort, separate from the roughly 700-subject first cohort, included the donors. The repertoire was sequenced with immunoSEQ multiplex PCR; TCRdb's copy has only in-frame clones and lacks some. The table lists some 250,000 clones, 90% of them singletons. Study-wide results and limits: First-cohort TCR clusters tended to co-occur in the 120 or so validation repertoires, a later analysis found. Among the CMV-associated chains, a few were confirmed in vitro as specific for CMV antigens.

Concerning this clone itself: Its antigen is not identified.

This CDR3 is 14 amino acids long. Trimming took 3 bases from V and 6 from J, leaving 15 bases between them. CDR1 and CDR2 from the germline V gene are SGDLS and YYNGEE. The sequenced material came from PBMCs. The V gene is TRBV9, the J gene TRBJ1-2, with D tentatively TRBD1 (6 bases). The clonotype originates from a woman younger than 35 in good health and CMV-seronegative. The DNA for the CDR3 is TGTGCCAGCAGCGAACCCGGGGGGCAGAATGGCTACACCTTC. It yields the protein CASSEPGGQNGYTF.